Sequencing of this TCR beta chain was carried out in a study of response to subunit inactivated influenza vaccine. In TCRdb, the RT-PCR reads were re-called with MiXCR into one record per CDR3 protein. The sample gives about 540,000 distinct CDR3 sequences, roughly 23% of which show up once; around 2.8% is in the top ten. CDR1 and CDR2 from the germline V gene are MNHNS and SASEGT. The CDR3 has 15 residues. J gave up 3 bases and V 6 bases, and 7 bases lay outside the gene matches. This clonotype was detected only a few times. What it recognizes is unknown. Study results and caveats: Every seasonal influenza vaccination brings in few new T cells, the authors suggested.

This sample also appeared in a second study, on T cells expressing NK-cell markers. As that study records: TCR beta cDNA was generated via 5'RACE template switching incorporating UMIs. CD3+CD56+NKG2C+, CD3+CD56+NKG2C- and CD3+CD56-NKG2C+ T cells, once sorted, supplied the TCR beta repertoires. Seven donors tested HCMV-seropositive and one tested seronegative among the eight sequenced. In a handful of donors, dominant CD3+CD56+NKG2C+ clones formed roughly 1.0-7.5% of CD8+ cells.

This clonotype was obtained from a man over 45 who received an inactivated influenza vaccine. The sample in question was CD4+ T cells sorted from PBMCs, obtained 11 to 12 days after vaccination. The V call is TRBV6-1, the J call TRBJ2-7, with TRBD1 identical over 11 bases. The CDR3 reads CASSFRTGGYYEQYF. In nucleotides, the CDR3 is TGTGCCAGCAGCTTTAGGACAGGGGGCTACTACGAGCAGTACTTC.